This T cell receptor beta chain comes out of a study of T cells in Graves' hyperthyroidism and ophthalmopathy (dated by TCRdb to the late 2010s). Turning to the overall study: Peripheral blood samples were taken at the time of initial diagnosis, prior to any treatment. Thyroid tissue and blood T-cell repertoires from over 5 Graves' hyperthyroidism patients were also compared in the study. The paper reports TCR Vbeta CDR3 sequencing of some 140 peripheral blood samples: around 45 ophthalmopathy, 70 to 85 hyperthyroidism and around 17 progressor patients. After sampling, hyperthyroidism patients received methimazole starting at 30 mg daily, and ophthalmopathy patients received high-dose intravenous methylprednisolone. To identify distinguishing TCR V-J signatures, a discovery cohort of 90 to 100 patients was used, comprising some 43 with Graves' ophthalmopathy and some 60 with stable Graves' hyperthyroidism. The roughly 90 discovery patients were divided at random into training and test sets in a 7:3 ratio. Prospective prediction of ophthalmopathy was tested in an independent validation cohort consisting of some 19 hyperthyroidism patients and about 17 patients who later progressed to ophthalmopathy.

The full study reports these points: Most expanded thyroid clonotypes (frequency above 0.001) were also detected in blood, suggesting blood repertoires may reflect thyroid immune responses. During validation, the model predicted progression to ophthalmopathy a median of approximately 7 months ahead of onset, with roughly 65% sensitivity and 72% to 85% specificity. A model built on a 13 V-J signature distinguished ophthalmopathy from stable hyperthyroidism, reaching around 87% sensitivity and under 84% specificity in cross-validation and 80%/75% in testing. Sample size was not statistically predetermined, and investigators were not blinded to group allocation.

Ophthalmopathy patients had moderately to severely active disease, Clinical Activity Score of at least 3, NOSPECS grade of at least 4, and duration under 3 months. Exclusion was applied to patients with uncontrolled infections, other autoimmune diseases, pregnancy or lactation. Diagnoses were based on clinical symptoms, serum thyroxine and TRAb, thyroid ultrasound and orbital computed tomography. PBMCs were separated from 7.5 to 10 ml of fresh peripheral blood using Ficoll-Paque density gradient centrifugation. Total RNA was extracted with Trizol reagent, and quality was checked on an Agilent 2100 Bioanalyzer. Amplification of TCR beta CDR3 regions was carried out from RNA transcripts. The first round of RT-PCR for the TCR CDR3 was performed with the HTBI primer set and the Qiagen OneStep RT-PCR kit. Libraries were constructed in a second round of multiplex PCR, after which size selection and purification were carried out. Paired-end sequencing of the libraries was performed with 100 bp reads on an Illumina HiSeq2000. The authors' pipeline ran thus. SOAPnuke was used to process the raw data, removing reads that contained adapters or uncalled bases, had a mean Phred below 15, or lacked an exact match to the constant primer or identifier. COPE v1.2.5 was used to merge high-quality paired reads, and clonotypes were defined as unique nucleotide sequences. MiTCR v1.1 was used to align the clonotypes against IMGT TRBV, TRBD and TRBJ reference segments. Analysis was restricted to V-J combinations with a frequency above 0.0001, which covered about 99% of repertoires. The TCS score was defined as the ratio of F50 (clonal expansion) to E x V (chaos), calculated using BLOSUM62-based TCRdist between CDR3 peptides within each V-J. Welch's t-statistics and random forest reduced roughly 540 V-J features to 13, which were used in a naive Bayes classifier (R e1071). TCRdb reprocessing: public reads trimmed at Q25 with fastp, clones called with MiXCR, in-frame beta chains kept. Rows with one shared CDR3 protein collapse into an entry with the most common genes and DNA. TCRdb assigned the V and J calls; the authors' analysis was not used. The sample profile shows 300,000 to 500,000 distinct CDR3 sequences; over 12% of them were found once. The ten largest clones add up to 28% of the sample.

In regard to this clonotype: It has no known antigen specificity. Base qualities are not provided; no much larger clone lies one nucleotide away.

From V the trimming removes 4 bases and from J it removes 1 base, while the gene matches leave 11 bases of the junction unaccounted for. From the cysteine through the phenylalanine, the CDR3 covers 18 amino acids. The kept DNA is CDR3 alone, 54 bases in frame from the first base. As encoded in the germline V gene, CDR1 is MNHNS while CDR2 is SASEGT. This sequence was found in a man aged 50 to 59 with Graves' ophthalmopathy. The chain is encoded by TRBV6-1 joined to TRBJ2-2; 8 bases in the junction line up with TRBD1. Sequences were obtained from blood. For the CDR3, the sequence is CASSAVPGGQGNTGELFF. The DNA reads TGTGCCAGCAGTGCGGTCCCTGGTGGACAGGGGAACACCGGGGAGCTGTTTTTT.